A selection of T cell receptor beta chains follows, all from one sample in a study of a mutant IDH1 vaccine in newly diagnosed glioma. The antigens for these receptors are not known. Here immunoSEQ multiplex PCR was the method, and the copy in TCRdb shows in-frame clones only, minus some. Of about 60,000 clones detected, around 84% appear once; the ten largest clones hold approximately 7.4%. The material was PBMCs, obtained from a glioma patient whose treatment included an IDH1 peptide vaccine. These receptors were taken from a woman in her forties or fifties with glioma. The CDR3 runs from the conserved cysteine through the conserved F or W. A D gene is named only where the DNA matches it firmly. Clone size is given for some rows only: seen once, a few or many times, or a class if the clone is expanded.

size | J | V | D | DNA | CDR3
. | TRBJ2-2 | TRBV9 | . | TGTGCCAGCAGCGTAGGGACGGTAAACACCGGGGAGCTGTTTTTT | CASSVGTVNTGELFF
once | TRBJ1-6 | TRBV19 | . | TGTGCCAGTAGTACCGGACTATCTGGTAATTCACCCCTCCACTTT | CASSTGLSGNSPLHF
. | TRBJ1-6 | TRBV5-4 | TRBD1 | TGTGCCAGCAGCTGGAGGCTGACAGGGGCTAATTCACCCCTCCACTTT | CASSWRLTGANSPLHF
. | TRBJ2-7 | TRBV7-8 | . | TGTGCCAGCACCCAAAACGGGGAGCAGTACTTC | CASTQNGEQYF
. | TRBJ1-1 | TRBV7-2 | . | TGTGCCAGCAGCTTAACGGGCCGTGGGACTTTCTTT | CASSLTGRGTFF
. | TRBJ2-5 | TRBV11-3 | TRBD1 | TGTGCCAGCAGCTGGACAGGGGTGGAGACCCAGTACTTC | CASSWTGVETQYF
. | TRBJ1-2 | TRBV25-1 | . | TGTGCCAGCAGCCATCCCGGGGGTTATGGCTACACCTTC | CASSHPGGYGYTF
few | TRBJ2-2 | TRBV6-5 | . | TGTGCCAGCAGGAGCACCGGGGAGCTGTTTTTT | CASRSTGELFF
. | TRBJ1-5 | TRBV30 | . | TGTGCCTGGAGTAGCAGACGGATTAGCAATCAGCCCCAGCATTTT | CAWSSRRISNQPQHF
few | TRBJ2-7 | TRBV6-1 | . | TGTGCCAGCAGTGAAGCGCGTGGGACCTCCTACGAGCAGTACTTC | CASSEARGTSYEQYF
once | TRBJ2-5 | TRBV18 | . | TGTGCCAGCTCACTGTTCCTCAGAGACAGAGAAGAGACCCAGTACTTC | CASSLFLRDREETQYF
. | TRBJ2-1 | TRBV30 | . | TGTGCCTGGAGTGGTGGCCTGAGCTCCTACAATGAGCAGTTCTTC | CAWSGGLSSYNEQFF
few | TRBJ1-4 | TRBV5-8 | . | TGTGCCAGCAGCTTGGCTGGTACGGATGAAAAACTGTTTTTT | CASSLAGTDEKLFF
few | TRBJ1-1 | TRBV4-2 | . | TGTGCCAGCAGCCGAGCAGGGGCGGTGTACACTGAAGCTTTCTTT | CASSRAGAVYTEAFF
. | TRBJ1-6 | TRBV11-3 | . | TGTGCCAGCGGTGAAATGGTCCAGGCTAATTCACCCCTCCACTTT | CASGEMVQANSPLHF
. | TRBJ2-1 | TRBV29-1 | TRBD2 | TGCAGCGTTGAAGAAGGCCTAGCGGGGTCCTACAATGAGCAGTTCTTC | CSVEEGLAGSYNEQFF
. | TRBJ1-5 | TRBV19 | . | TGTGCCAGTAGACCGACGGGGGCTCCCAATCAGCCCCAGCATTTT | CASRPTGAPNQPQHF
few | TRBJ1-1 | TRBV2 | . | TGTGCCAGCAGTGAGGGGGGGATCGGCACTGAAGCTTTCTTT | CASSEGGIGTEAFF
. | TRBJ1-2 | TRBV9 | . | TGTGCCAGCAGCGTAGATCCTAAAACGGGCTACACCTTC | CASSVDPKTGYTF
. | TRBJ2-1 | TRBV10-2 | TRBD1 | TGCGCCAGCAGTGAGTCGATAGGGACAGGGGACAATGAGCAGTTCTTC | CASSESIGTGDNEQFF
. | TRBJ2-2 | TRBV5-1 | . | TGCGCCAGCAGCAGACCAGCGACCAGCGGGGAGCTGTTTTTT | CASSRPATSGELFF
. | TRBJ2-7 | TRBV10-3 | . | TGTGCCATCAGTGAGCTCGGGACGGAACGCTACGAGCAGTACTTC | CAISELGTERYEQYF
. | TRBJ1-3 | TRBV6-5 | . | TGTGCCAGCAGTGAGGGGTACTCTGGAAACACCATATATTTT | CASSEGYSGNTIYF
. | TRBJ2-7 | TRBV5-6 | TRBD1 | TGTGCCAGCAGCTTGGCCGGGACAGGGAGCTACGAGCAGTACTTC | CASSLAGTGSYEQYF
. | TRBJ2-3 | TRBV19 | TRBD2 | TGTGCCAGTGGGGGGGGGACTAGCGGGACAGATACGCAGTATTTT | CASGGGTSGTDTQYF
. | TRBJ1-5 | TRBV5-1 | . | TGCGCCAGCAGCTTGGGAGGGGAAAGCAATCAGCCCCAGCATTTT | CASSLGGESNQPQHF
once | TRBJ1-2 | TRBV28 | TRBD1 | TGTGCCAGCGAGCCCAGCAGCTTTGCGAGGCCCCGGGACAGGGGGGAACTTAACTATGGCTACACCTTC | CASEPSSFARPRDRGELNYGYTF
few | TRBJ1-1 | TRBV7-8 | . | TGTGCCAGCAGCTTGGGGGACATGAACACTGAAGCTTTCTTT | CASSLGDMNTEAFF
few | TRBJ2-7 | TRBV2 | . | TGTGCCAGCAGTGATCCCCGCTCCTACGAGCAGTACTTC | CASSDPRSYEQYF
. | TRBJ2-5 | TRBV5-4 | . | TGTGCCAGCAGCCCCGTAAGTGGAGAGACCCAGTACTTC | CASSPVSGETQYF
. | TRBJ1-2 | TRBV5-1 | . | TGCGCCAGCAGTTTAGGAGAACTTAACTATGGCTACACCTTC | CASSLGELNYGYTF
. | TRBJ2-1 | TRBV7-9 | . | TGTGCCAGCAGAGGGGTTCAGAAGGGGGATTACAATGAGCAGTTCTTC | CASRGVQKGDYNEQFF
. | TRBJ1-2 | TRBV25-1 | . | TGTGCCAGCAGCGCGTCTTCGTATGGCTACACCTTC | CASSASSYGYTF
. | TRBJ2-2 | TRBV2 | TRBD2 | TGTGCCAGCAGATTGGCGGGGGAGAACACCGGGGAGCTGTTTTTT | CASRLAGENTGELFF
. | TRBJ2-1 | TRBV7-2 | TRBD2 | TGTGCCAGCAGCTTAATGAGGGACTATTTAAATGAGCAGTTCTTC | CASSLMRDYLNEQFF
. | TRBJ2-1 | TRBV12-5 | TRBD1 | TGTGCTAGTGGCCCCGACAGGGGGAAGTACAATGAGCAGTTCTTC | CASGPDRGKYNEQFF
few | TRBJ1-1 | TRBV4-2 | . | TGTGCCAGCAGCCAGGGTGGGGTCACTGAAGCTTTCTTT | CASSQGGVTEAFF
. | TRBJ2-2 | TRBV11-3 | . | TGTGCCAGCAGCTTAGGGGGCCCCGGGGAGCTGTTTTTT | CASSLGGPGELFF
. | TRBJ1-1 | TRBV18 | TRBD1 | TGTGCCAGCTTCCCACAGGGGTCGGGGACTGAAGCTTTCTTT | CASFPQGSGTEAFF
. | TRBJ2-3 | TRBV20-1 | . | TGCAGTGCTAGTCGACAGGATACGCAGTATTTT | CSASRQDTQYF
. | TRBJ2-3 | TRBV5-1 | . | TGCGCCAGCAGCGGAGACACAGGGATTATCACAGATACGCAGTATTTT | CASSGDTGIITDTQYF
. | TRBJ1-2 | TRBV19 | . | TGTGCCAGTAGTAGCCGACAAGTCTACACCTTC | CASSSRQVYTF